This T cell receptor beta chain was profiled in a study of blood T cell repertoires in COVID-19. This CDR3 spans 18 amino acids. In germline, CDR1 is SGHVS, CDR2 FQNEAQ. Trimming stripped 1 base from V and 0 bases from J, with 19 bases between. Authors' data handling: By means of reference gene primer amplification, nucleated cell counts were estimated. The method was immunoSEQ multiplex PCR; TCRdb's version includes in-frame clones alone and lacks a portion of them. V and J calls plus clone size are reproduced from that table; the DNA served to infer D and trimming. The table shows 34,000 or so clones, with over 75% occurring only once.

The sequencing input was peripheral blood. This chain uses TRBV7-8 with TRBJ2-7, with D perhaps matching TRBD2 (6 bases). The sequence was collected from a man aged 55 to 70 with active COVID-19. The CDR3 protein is CASSLEARVGGDSYEQYF. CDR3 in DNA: TGTGCCAGCAGCTTAGAGGCCCGGGTAGGCGGGGACTCCTACGAGCAGTACTTC.